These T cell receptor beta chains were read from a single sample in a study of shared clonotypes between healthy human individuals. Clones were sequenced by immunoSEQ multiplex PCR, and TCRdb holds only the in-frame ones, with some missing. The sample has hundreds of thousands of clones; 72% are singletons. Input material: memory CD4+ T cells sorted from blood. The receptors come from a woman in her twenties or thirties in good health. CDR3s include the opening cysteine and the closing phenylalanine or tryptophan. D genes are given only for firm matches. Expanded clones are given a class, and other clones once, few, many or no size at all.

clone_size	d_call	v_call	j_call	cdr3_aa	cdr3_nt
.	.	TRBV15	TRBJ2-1	CATQGYGALYNEQFF	TGTGCCACCCAAGGGTACGGTGCACTATACAATGAGCAGTTCTTC
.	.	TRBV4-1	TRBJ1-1	CASSQDQGSTEAFF	TGCGCCAGCAGCCAAGATCAGGGTAGCACTGAAGCTTTCTTT
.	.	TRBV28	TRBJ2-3	CASSSPGAGTDTQYF	TGTGCCAGCAGTTCCCCAGGGGCGGGCACAGATACGCAGTATTTT
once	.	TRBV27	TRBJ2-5	CASSQWTISPQETQYF	TGTGCCAGCAGCCAATGGACCATTAGCCCTCAAGAGACCCAGTACTTC
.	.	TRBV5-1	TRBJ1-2	CASCEQENYGYTF	TGCGCCAGCTGCGAACAAGAAAACTATGGCTACACCTTC
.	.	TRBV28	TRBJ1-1	CASKWLASNTEAFF	TGTGCCAGCAAATGGCTTGCTTCCAACACTGAAGCTTTCTTT
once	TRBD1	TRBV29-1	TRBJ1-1	CSVDRTGVTEAFF	TGCAGCGTTGATAGGACAGGAGTCACTGAAGCTTTCTTT
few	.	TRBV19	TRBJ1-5	CASSPPGFESNQPQHF	TGTGCCAGTAGTCCCCCGGGGTTTGAGAGCAATCAGCCCCAGCATTTT
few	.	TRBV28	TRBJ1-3	CASSLSGNTIYF	TGTGCCAGCAGTTTGTCTGGAAACACCATATATTTT
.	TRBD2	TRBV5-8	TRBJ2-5	CASSLLLSIGEGETQYF	TGTGCCAGCAGCTTGCTGTTGAGTATAGGGGAGGGAGAGACCCAGTACTTC
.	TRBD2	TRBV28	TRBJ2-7	CASSLLGRGRLAYEQYF	TGTGCCAGCAGTTTGTTGGGGAGGGGCCGGTTGGCCTACGAGCAGTACTTC
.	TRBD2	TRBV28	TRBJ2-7	CASSSTLGASGRLGYEQYF	TGTGCCAGCAGTTCGACCCTGGGGGCTAGCGGGAGGTTGGGTTACGAGCAGTACTTC
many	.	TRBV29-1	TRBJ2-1	CSVEEVSSEAGLSSYNEQFF	TGCAGCGTTGAAGAAGTGTCGTCCGAGGCGGGACTTAGCTCCTACAATGAGCAGTTCTTC
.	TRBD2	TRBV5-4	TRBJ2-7	CASSFQLAGHYEQYF	TGTGCCAGCAGCTTCCAACTAGCGGGACACTACGAGCAGTACTTC
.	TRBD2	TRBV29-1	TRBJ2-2	CSVEEGAGGLTGELFF	TGCAGCGTTGAAGAAGGAGCGGGAGGACTCACCGGGGAGCTGTTTTTT
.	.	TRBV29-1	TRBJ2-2	CSVGRAGTGELFF	TGCAGCGTTGGGAGGGCCGGCACCGGGGAGCTGTTTTTT
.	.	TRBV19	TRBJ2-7	CASSSQPKAEQYF	TGTGCCAGTAGTTCCCAACCAAAAGCGGAGCAGTACTTC
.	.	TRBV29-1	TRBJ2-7	CSVEAGTYEQYF	TGCAGCGTTGAGGCCGGTACCTACGAGCAGTACTTC
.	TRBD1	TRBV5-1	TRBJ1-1	CASSVQQGASGTEAFF	TGCGCCAGCAGCGTTCAACAGGGGGCTAGCGGCACTGAAGCTTTCTTT
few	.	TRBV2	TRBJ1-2	CASTPSGLYGYTF	TGTGCCAGCACCCCTTCAGGCCTCTATGGCTACACCTTC
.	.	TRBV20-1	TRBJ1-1	CSASWQLIAFF	TGCAGTGCTAGTTGGCAGCTTATTGCTTTCTTT
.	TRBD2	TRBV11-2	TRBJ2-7	CASSSVAGVAYEQYF	TGTGCCAGCAGCTCTGTAGCGGGAGTAGCCTACGAGCAGTACTTC
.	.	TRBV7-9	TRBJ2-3	CASSQRQDPSTDTQYF	TGTGCCAGCAGCCAAAGACAGGACCCTAGCACAGATACGCAGTATTTT
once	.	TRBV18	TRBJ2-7	CASSTGRLHEQYF	TGTGCCAGCTCAACGGGCCGCTTACACGAGCAGTACTTC
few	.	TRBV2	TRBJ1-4	CASGRQSNEKLFF	TGTGCCAGCGGGAGACAGAGCAATGAAAAACTGTTTTTT
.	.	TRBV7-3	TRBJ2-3	CASSSTGLSTDTQYF	TGTGCCAGCAGCTCGACTGGCCTTAGCACAGATACGCAGTATTTT
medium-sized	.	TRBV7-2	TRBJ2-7	CASSPYIEEQYF	TGTGCCAGCAGCCCCTACATTGAGGAGCAGTACTTC
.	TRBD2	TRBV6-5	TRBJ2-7	CASSPGLARYEQYF	TGTGCCAGCAGCCCCGGACTAGCTCGGTACGAGCAGTACTTC
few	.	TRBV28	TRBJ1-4	CASRKGRGATNEKLFF	TGTGCCAGCAGAAAAGGGAGGGGTGCTACTAATGAAAAACTGTTTTTT
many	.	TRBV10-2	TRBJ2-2	CASSESQAGTGELFF	TGCGCCAGCAGTGAGTCCCAGGCGGGCACCGGGGAGCTGTTTTTT
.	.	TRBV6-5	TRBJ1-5	CASSYARDNQPQHF	TGTGCCAGCAGTTACGCCAGGGACAATCAGCCCCAGCATTTT
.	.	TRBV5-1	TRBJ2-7	CASSSAVLTSESYEQYF	TGCGCCAGCAGCTCCGCCGTCCTTACTAGTGAGTCCTACGAGCAGTACTTC
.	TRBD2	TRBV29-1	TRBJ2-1	CSGWGTSGSYNEQFF	TGCAGCGGGTGGGGGACTAGCGGCTCCTACAATGAGCAGTTCTTC
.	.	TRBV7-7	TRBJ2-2	CASSPFGGRNTGELFF	TGTGCCAGCAGCCCCTTCGGGGGGCGGAACACCGGGGAGCTGTTTTTT
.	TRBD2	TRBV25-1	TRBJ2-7	CASSSGGAYEQYF	TGTGCCAGCAGTTCGGGAGGGGCCTACGAGCAGTACTTC
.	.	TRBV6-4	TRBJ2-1	CASSEGSTGNEQFF	TGTGCCAGCAGTGAGGGTTCAACAGGCAATGAGCAGTTCTTC
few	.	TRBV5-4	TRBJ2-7	CASSLVPGSPYEQYF	TGTGCCAGCAGCTTGGTGCCAGGGAGTCCCTACGAGCAGTACTTC
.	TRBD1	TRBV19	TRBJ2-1	CASSITGENNEQFF	TGTGCCAGTAGTATAACAGGGGAGAACAATGAGCAGTTCTTC
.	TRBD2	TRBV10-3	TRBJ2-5	CAIRPGSGFSETQYF	TGTGCCATCAGACCGGGTAGCGGGTTCTCAGAGACCCAGTACTTC
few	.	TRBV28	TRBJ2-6	CASSQSAVSGANVLTF	TGTGCCAGCAGCCAATCCGCAGTGTCTGGGGCCAACGTCCTGACTTTC
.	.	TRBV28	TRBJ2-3	CASSLQGVPDTQYF	TGTGCCAGCAGTTTACAGGGAGTACCAGATACGCAGTATTTT
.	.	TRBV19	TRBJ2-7	CASSITGSSGEQYF	TGTGCCAGTAGTATAACAGGGTCTTCCGGCGAGCAGTACTTC
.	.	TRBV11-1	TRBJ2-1	CASSLSSSYNEQFF	TGTGCCAGCAGCTTAAGTAGCTCCTACAATGAGCAGTTCTTC
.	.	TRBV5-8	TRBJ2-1	CASSLAGGPRINEQFF	TGTGCCAGCAGCTTGGCCGGGGGGCCCAGAATCAATGAGCAGTTCTTC
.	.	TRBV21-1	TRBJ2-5	CASSKDRQETQYF	TGTGCCAGCAGCAAAGACAGACAAGAGACCCAGTACTTC
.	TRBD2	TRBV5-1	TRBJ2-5	CASSLGLAGLKGETQYF	TGCGCCAGCAGCCTAGGACTAGCGGGCCTTAAGGGAGAGACCCAGTACTTC
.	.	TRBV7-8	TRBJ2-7	CASSFRTSTYEQYF	TGTGCCAGCAGCTTTCGGACAAGCACTTACGAGCAGTACTTC
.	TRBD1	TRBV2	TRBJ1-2	CASSDRGGQGRLGNYGYTF	TGTGCCAGCAGTGATAGAGGGGGACAGGGGAGGTTGGGTAACTATGGCTACACCTTC
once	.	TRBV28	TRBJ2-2	CASSLPWGRGGELFF	TGTGCCAGCAGTTTACCATGGGGGCGGGGCGGGGAGCTGTTTTTT
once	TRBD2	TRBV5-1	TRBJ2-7	CASSLSGGSYEQYF	TGCGCCAGCAGCTTGAGCGGGGGCTCCTACGAGCAGTACTTC
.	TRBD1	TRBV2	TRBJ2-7	CASSDGQGSYEQYF	TGTGCCAGCAGTGACGGACAGGGGTCCTACGAGCAGTACTTC
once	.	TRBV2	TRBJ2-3	CASMGPIGDTQYF	TGTGCCAGCATGGGCCCCATAGGAGATACGCAGTATTTT
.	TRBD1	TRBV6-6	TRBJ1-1	CASSYDRAWSF	TGTGCCAGCAGTTACGACAGGGCCTGGAGTTTT
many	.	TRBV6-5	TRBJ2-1	CASSYSPDGYNEQFF	TGTGCCAGCAGTTATTCACCCGACGGATACAATGAGCAGTTCTTC
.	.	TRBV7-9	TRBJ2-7	CASSSVSYEQYF	TGTGCCAGCAGCTCCGTCAGCTACGAGCAGTACTTC
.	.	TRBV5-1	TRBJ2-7	CASSLDGASNEQYF	TGCGCCAGCAGCTTGGACGGTGCATCCAACGAGCAGTACTTC
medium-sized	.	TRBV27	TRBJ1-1	CASSSFPLISPEAFF	TGTGCCAGCAGTTCGTTTCCCCTTATCTCCCCTGAAGCTTTCTTT
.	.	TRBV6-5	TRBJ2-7	CASSYDYEQYF	TGTGCCAGCAGTTATGACTACGAGCAGTACTTC
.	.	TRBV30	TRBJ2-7	CAWSVLYEQYF	TGTGCCTGGAGTGTATTGTACGAGCAGTACTTC